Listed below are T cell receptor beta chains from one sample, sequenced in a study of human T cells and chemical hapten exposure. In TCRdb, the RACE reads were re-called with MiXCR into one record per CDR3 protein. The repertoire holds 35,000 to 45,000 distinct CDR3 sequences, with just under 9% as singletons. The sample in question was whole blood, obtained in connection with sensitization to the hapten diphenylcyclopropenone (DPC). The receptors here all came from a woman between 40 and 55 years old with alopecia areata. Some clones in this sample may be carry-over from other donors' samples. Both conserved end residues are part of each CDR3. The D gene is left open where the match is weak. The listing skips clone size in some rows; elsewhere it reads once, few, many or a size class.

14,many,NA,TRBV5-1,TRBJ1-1,TGCGCCAGCAGCCTCCAGGGGTATAACACTGAAGCTTTCTTT,CASSLQGYNTEAFF
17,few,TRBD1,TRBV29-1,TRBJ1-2,TGCAGCGTCTCCGTGTCGGGGACAGGGGGTGGTGGATATGGCTACACCTTC,CSVSVSGTGGGGYGYTF
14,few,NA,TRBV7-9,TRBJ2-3,TGTGCCAGCAGCTTAGGTGGCCCCTTAGGTACGCAGTATTTT,CASSLGGPLGTQYF
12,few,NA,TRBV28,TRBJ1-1,TGTGCCAGCAGTCTCTCGGGGGCTGAAGCTTTCTTT,CASSLSGAEAFF
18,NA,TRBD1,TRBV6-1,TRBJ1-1,TGTGCCACCCGAAAGGACCGAGAGGACAGGGCGAAGAACACTGAAGCTTTCTTT,CATRKDREDRAKNTEAFF
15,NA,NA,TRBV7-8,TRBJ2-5,TGTGCCAGCAGCTTAGATGGAGGGCACCTCGGGACCCAGTACTTC,CASSLDGGHLGTQYF
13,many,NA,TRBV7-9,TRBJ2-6,TGTGCCAGCGCCTTAGCCGGGGCCAACGTCCTGACTTTC,CASALAGANVLTF
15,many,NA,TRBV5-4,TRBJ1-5,TGTGCCAGCAGCTTGGGGGGGGATAGCAATCAGCCCCAGCATTTT,CASSLGGDSNQPQHF
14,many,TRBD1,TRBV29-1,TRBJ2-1,TGCAGCGTTTTCACCGGGACAGTCTACAATGAGCAGTTCTTC,CSVFTGTVYNEQFF
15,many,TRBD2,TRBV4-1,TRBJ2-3,TGCGCCAGCAGCCAACTAGCGGGGTTCACAGATACGCAGTATTTT,CASSQLAGFTDTQYF
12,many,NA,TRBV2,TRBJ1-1,TGTGCCAGCCGGGGTTGGGGCACTGAAGCTTTCTTT,CASRGWGTEAFF